A single sample gave rise to the 23 T cell receptor beta chains below, sequenced in a study of CD8 T cells in Susac syndrome. A quantity of about 0.5 to 1 ug RNA underwent reverse transcription using random hexamers. Each CDR3 protein is one row after TCRdb ran MiXCR on the immunoSEQ multiplex PCR reads. This table holds about 140,000 distinct CDR3 sequences, about 93% found once. The sample was CD8+ T cells from PBMCs. The origin of the receptors is a human donor in good health.

This chain links TRBV30 with TRBJ2-6; 10 nucleotides match TRBD2. Germline CDR1 GTSNPN, CDR2 SVGIG (reference sequence). With 0 bases clipped from V and 0 bases from J, the junction kept 11 bases outside the gene matches. CDR3 size: 20 residues. The CDR3 DNA follows: TGTGCCTGGAGTGTACTAGGTGGGCTAGCGGGAGCCTCTGGGGCCAACGTCCTGACTTTC. This codes for CAWSVLGGLAGASGANVLTF. The full variable domain, in which reference TRBV30 and TRBJ2-6 provide the parts outside the CDR3, is SQTIHQWPATLVQPVGSPLSLECTVEGTSNPNLYWYRQAAGRGLQLLFYSVGIGQISSEVPQNLSASRPQDRQFILSSKKLLLSDSGFYLCAWSVLGGLAGASGANVLTFGAGSRLTVL.

This rearrangement joins TRBV4-3 to TRBJ2-7; D not certain. Per the germline V gene, CDR1 is LGHNA and CDR2 is YSLEER. CDR3 size: 13 residues. V was cut by 0 bases and J by 7 bases, with 10 bases left in between. CDR3 region: CASSQDGYREQYF. As DNA, the CDR3 is TGCGCCAGCAGCCAAGATGGATATCGGGAGCAGTACTTC.

J is TRBJ2-1 and V is TRBV5-4; tentatively, D is TRBD1 (6 bases). Germline CDR1 reads SGHNT; CDR2 reads YYREEE (reference sequence). CDR3 size: 15 residues. V lost 4 bases and J lost 7, with 18 bases in between. CDR3 amino acids: CASSLGVSQGNEQFF. The CDR3 nucleotides read TGTGCCAGCAGCCTTGGGGTCTCCCAGGGGAATGAGCAGTTCTTC.

The genes are TRBV29-1 and TRBJ2-3; D assignment may be TRBD1 or TRBD2 (6 bases each). The germline gives CDR1 SQVTM, CDR2 ANQGSEA. V was trimmed by 7 bases and J by 3 bases, leaving 14 bases between them. The CDR3 extends over 13 amino acids. The DNA of the CDR3 is TGCAGCGCGGGGGCCCCAAGGACAGATACGCAGTATTTT. Its protein is CSAGAPRTDTQYF.

The V and J genes are TRBV2 and TRBJ1-4, with 7 bases identical to TRBD1. The CDR3 is 14 amino acids. The V gene's germline CDR1 is SNHLY and CDR2 FYNNEI. V dropped 7 bases and J dropped 6; count of bases not matched to a gene: 8. CDR3 sequence (DNA): TGTGCCAGCATTTCGTCAGGGGGGGATGAAAAACTGTTTTTT. Encoded protein: CASISSGGDEKLFF.

The V gene is TRBV3-1, the J gene TRBJ1-5, with D hard to call. This CDR3 comprises 14 residues. Germline CDR1 is LGHDT and CDR2 is YNNKEL (reference sequence). Trimming took 2 bases from V and 0 from J, leaving 5 bases between them. CDR3 protein: CASSQRASNQPQHF. The CDR3 DNA is TGTGCCAGCAGCCAAAGGGCTAGCAATCAGCCCCAGCATTTT.

This chain joins TRBV25-1 and TRBJ2-7; tentatively, D is TRBD1 (5 bases). The CDR3 is 15 residues long. In germline, CDR1 is MGHDK, CDR2 SYGVNS. Trimming shortened V by 3 bases and J by 1 base, and 13 bases separated the two germline ends. The CDR3 DNA reads as TGTGCCAGCAGTGATCCAGGGTACGATTCCTACGAGCAGTACTTC. It yields the protein CASSDPGYDSYEQYF.

This clonotype was observed once. The chain recombines TRBV28 with TRBJ2-1, with 7 bases that match TRBD2. Germline values: CDR1 MDHEN, CDR2 SYDVKM. The V segment lost 3 bases and the J segment 0 bases; nucleotides outside the gene matches: 8. CDR3 size: 17 residues. Written as DNA, the CDR3 is TGTGCCAGCAGTTTGTCCCCGGGAGGTAGCTCCTACAATGAGCAGTTCTTC. This codes for CASSLSPGGSSYNEQFF.

The chain joins TRBV5-1 to TRBJ2-1; 15 nucleotides align to TRBD2. Losses at the gene ends were 4 bases for V and 7 bases for J; bases not matched to a gene: 3. From germline, CDR1 is SGHRS and CDR2 YFSETQ. The CDR3 covers 15 residues. The DNA for the CDR3 is TGCGCCAGCAGCCCCGGGACTAGCGGGAGGAATGAGCAGTTCTTC. Amino acid sequence: CASSPGTSGRNEQFF.

V and J are TRBV6-5 and TRBJ2-2; D uncertain. V lost 3 bases and J 7 bases, leaving 6 bases between the germline ends. CDR1 and CDR2 from the germline V gene are MNHEY and SVGAGI. This CDR3 region has 12 residues. For the CDR3, the DNA is TGTGCCAGCAGTTATCCCGACGGGGAGCTGTTTTTT. This gives the protein CASSYPDGELFF.

This chain links TRBV9 with TRBJ2-7; the D is unclear. The CDR3 totals 13 residues. The germline V and J ends were trimmed by 4 bases and 2 bases, with 10 bases remaining between them. Germline V gene sequence: CDR1 SGDLS, CDR2 YYNGEE. The CDR3 sequence is CASSPGGTYEQYF. CDR3 bases: TGTGCCAGCAGCCCTGGCGGTACCTACGAGCAGTACTTC.

The chain uses TRBV27 and TRBJ1-5, with 10 bases identical to TRBD1. J lost 4 bases, V lost 5 bases, and 5 bases had no gene match. This CDR3 is 15 amino acids long. Germline CDR1 and CDR2: MNHEY and SMNVEV (reference sequence). CDR3 sequence (DNA): TGTGCCAGCAGTCCCACGGACAGGGGGAATCAGCCCCAGCATTTT. It translates to CASSPTDRGNQPQHF.

The chain is built from TRBV29-1 and TRBJ2-7, with TRBD1 matching 10 bases. The CDR3 has 13 residues. J lost 6 bases, V lost 4 bases, and 6 bases had no gene match. CDR1 SQVTM and CDR2 ANQGSEA come from the germline V gene. CDR3 sequence: CSVVWTGGSEQYF. The CDR3 DNA is TGCAGCGTTGTATGGACAGGGGGAAGCGAGCAGTACTTC.

V is TRBV15 and J is TRBJ2-7; 7 bases match TRBD2. CDR1 is LNHNV and CDR2 is YYDKDF in the germline V gene (reference sequence). The CDR3 consists of 15 residues. The V and J ends lost 4 bases and 5 bases, in that order; junction bases with no gene match: 11. Written as DNA, the CDR3 is TGTGCCACCAGCACGTGGGGAGGGGACGACAACGAGCAGTACTTC. It codes for CATSTWGGDDNEQYF.

The chain joins TRBV3-1 to TRBJ2-7; perhaps TRBD2 as D (6 bases). The germline gives CDR1 LGHDT, CDR2 YNNKEL (reference sequence). Trimming took off 3 bases at V and 0 bases at J, with 18 bases between the two ends. The CDR3 extends over 17 amino acids. The CDR3 spells CASSQDLGSGPSYEQYF. CDR3 sequence (DNA): TGTGCCAGCAGCCAGGACTTGGGTAGCGGACCCTCCTACGAGCAGTACTTC.

The rearrangement uses TRBV7-9 and TRBJ2-7; D remains ambiguous. V gave up 4 bases and J gave up 1 base, with 8 bases separating them. The CDR3 covers 13 residues. From germline, CDR1 is SEHNR and CDR2 FQNEAQ (reference sequence). The CDR3 region is CASSSTRSYEQYF. The CDR3, as DNA: TGTGCCAGCAGCTCGACCCGATCCTACGAGCAGTACTTC.

V gene TRBV28 combines with J gene TRBJ2-7; D is possibly TRBD2 (6 bases). The germline V gene has CDR1 MDHEN and CDR2 SYDVKM. The CDR3 consists of 12 residues. Trimming stripped 5 bases from V and 4 bases from J, with 9 bases between. The CDR3 nucleotides are TGTGCCAGCAGTCCCGCGGGATACGAGCAGTACTTC. As protein: CASSPAGYEQYF.

This clonotype was picked up a small number of times. The gene calls are TRBV29-1 and TRBJ2-4, with D possibly TRBD2 on 5 matching bases. Germline V gene data show CDR1 as SQVTM and CDR2 as ANQGSEA. V was cut by 8 bases and J by 0 bases, with 17 bases left in between. This CDR3 is built from 15 residues. CDR3 sequence (DNA): TGCAGCAAGTCTTGGGAGCCCGTAGCCAAAAACATTCAGTACTTC. Translated, it gives CSKSWEPVAKNIQYF.

This clonotype has just one count. J is TRBJ2-1 and V is TRBV3-1; no definite D call. V lost 0 bases and J lost 9, with 3 bases in between. Germline CDR1 and CDR2: LGHDT and YNNKEL (reference sequence). This CDR3 has 11 amino acids. Here the CDR3 reads CASSQELEQFF. CDR3 coding DNA: TGTGCCAGCAGCCAAGAGCTTGAGCAGTTCTTC.

The gene calls are TRBV23-1 and TRBJ2-1; tentative D call: TRBD2 (5 bases). TRBV23-1 is marked as an open reading frame, function uncertain. The CDR3 runs 16 residues. The V end was cut by 0 bases, the J end by 3 bases, with 12 bases between. CDR3 DNA sequence: TGCGCCAGCAGTCAATCGGACTTATTAAACTACAATGAGCAGTTCTTC. As protein: CASSQSDLLNYNEQFF.

This chain connects TRBV30 to TRBJ2-3, with D unresolved. CDR3 length: 14 amino acids. Germline lookup yields CDR1 GTSNPN and CDR2 SVGIG (reference sequence). V dropped 3 bases and J dropped 3 bases, with 13 bases sitting between them. The CDR3 DNA sequence: TGTGCCTGGAGAGCTGGGGTGGGGACAGATACGCAGTATTTT. It encodes CAWRAGVGTDTQYF.

The chain combines TRBV6-5 with TRBJ1-1, with TRBD1 matching 7 bases. V gave up 9 bases and J gave up 0 bases; unmatched junction bases: 4. The V gene's germline CDR1 is MNHEY and CDR2 SVGAGI. The CDR3 covers 13 residues. The CDR3 is CARSGQLNTEAFF. The CDR3 coding sequence is TGTGCCAGATCGGGACAGTTGAACACTGAAGCTTTCTTT.

The V gene is TRBV27, the J gene TRBJ2-5, with TRBD1 matching over 7 bases. Germline V CDR1 and CDR2: MNHEY, SMNVEV (reference sequence). V trimming: 5 bases; J trimming: 5 bases; junction bases outside the gene matches: 20. This CDR3 contains 18 residues. CDR3: CASSPASPTQGPRETQYF. For the CDR3, the DNA is TGTGCCAGCAGTCCTGCGTCCCCCACACAGGGGCCAAGGGAGACCCAGTACTTC.